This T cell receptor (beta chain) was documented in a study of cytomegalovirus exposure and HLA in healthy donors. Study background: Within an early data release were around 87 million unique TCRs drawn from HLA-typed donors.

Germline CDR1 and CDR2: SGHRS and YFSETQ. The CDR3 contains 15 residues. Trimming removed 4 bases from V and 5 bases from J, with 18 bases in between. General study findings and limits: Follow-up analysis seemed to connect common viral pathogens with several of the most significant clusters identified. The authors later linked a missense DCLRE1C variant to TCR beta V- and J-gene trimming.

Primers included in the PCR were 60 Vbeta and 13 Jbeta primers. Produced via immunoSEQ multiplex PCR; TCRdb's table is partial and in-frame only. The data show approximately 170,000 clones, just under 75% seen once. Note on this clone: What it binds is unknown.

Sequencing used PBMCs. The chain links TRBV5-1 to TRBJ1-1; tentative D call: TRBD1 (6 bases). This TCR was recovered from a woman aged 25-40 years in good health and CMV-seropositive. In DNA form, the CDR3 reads TGCGCCAGCAGCGAGGCGGGGGGCGCGGGGACTGAAGCTTTCTTT. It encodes CASSEAGGAGTEAFF.